This entry concerns a single T cell receptor beta chain. Original processing methods: Amplification of reference gene primers was used by the study to estimate nucleated cell counts. Sequencing was performed with immunoSEQ multiplex PCR; in TCRdb, only in-frame clones are kept and a portion is missing. V and J calls and clone size are those listed in that table; D and trimming were worked out from the DNA. The sample includes about 140,000 clones, about 72% seen only once; the top ten take approximately 10%. This sample was taken from a study of blood T cell repertoires in COVID-19. As for the study in general: Samples of COVID-19 (acute and convalescent) were obtained from the United States, Italy and Spain. In each case, the material was cDNA or gDNA derived from T cells, B-cell-depleted T cells, or PBMCs.

CDR1 SEHNR and CDR2 FQNEAQ come from the germline V gene (reference sequence). This CDR3 spans 17 amino acids. The ends were cut back, 4 bases at V and 2 bases at J, with 18 bases in the middle. What was sequenced was peripheral blood. This clonotype originated in a man in his 60s who had recovered from COVID-19. This sequence joins TRBV7-9 and TRBJ2-1; D gene uncertain. CDR3 region: CASSSPSAPRPYNEQFF. Here the CDR3 DNA reads TGTGCCAGCAGCTCCCCCTCAGCGCCGAGGCCCTACAATGAGCAGTTCTTC.